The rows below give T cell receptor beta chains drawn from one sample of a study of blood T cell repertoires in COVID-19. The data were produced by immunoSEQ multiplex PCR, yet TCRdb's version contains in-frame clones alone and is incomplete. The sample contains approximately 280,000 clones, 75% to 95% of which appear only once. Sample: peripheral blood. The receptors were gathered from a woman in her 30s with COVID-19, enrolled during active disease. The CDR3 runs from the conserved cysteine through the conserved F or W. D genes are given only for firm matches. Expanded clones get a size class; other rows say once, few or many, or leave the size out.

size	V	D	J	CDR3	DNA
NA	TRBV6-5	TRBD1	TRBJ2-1	CATQTGTEYNEQFF	TGTGCCACCCAGACGGGGACAGAGTACAATGAGCAGTTCTTC
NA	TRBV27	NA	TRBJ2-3	CASSLLGTYTDTQYF	TGTGCCAGCAGTTTACTCGGGACTTACACAGATACGCAGTATTTT
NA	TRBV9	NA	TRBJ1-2	CASSASGSPAGYTF	TGTGCCAGCAGCGCCTCCGGGTCCCCGGCGGGCTACACCTTC
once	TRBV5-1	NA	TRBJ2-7	CASSIGQKDEQYF	TGCGCCAGCAGCATAGGACAGAAGGACGAGCAGTACTTC
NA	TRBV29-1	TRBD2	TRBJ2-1	CSVNKGLAGGNEQFF	TGCAGCGTTAACAAAGGACTAGCGGGAGGAAATGAGCAGTTCTTC
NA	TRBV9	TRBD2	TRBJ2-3	CASSATSGRTDTQYF	TGTGCCAGCAGTGCGACTAGCGGGAGAACAGATACGCAGTATTTT
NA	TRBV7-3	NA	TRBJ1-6	CASSYEDRYNSPLHF	TGTGCCAGCAGCTACGAGGACAGATATAATTCACCCCTCCACTTT
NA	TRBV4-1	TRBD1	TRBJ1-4	CASSRTGGVTNEKLFF	TGCGCCAGCAGCCGGACAGGGGGTGTAACTAATGAAAAACTGTTTTTT
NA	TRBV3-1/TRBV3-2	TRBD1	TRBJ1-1	CASSQSRQGTEAFF	TGTGCCAGCAGCCAAAGTCGACAGGGCACTGAAGCTTTCTTT
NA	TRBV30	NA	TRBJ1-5	CAWRGRADGQPQHF	TGTGCCTGGAGGGGCAGGGCAGACGGTCAGCCCCAGCATTTT
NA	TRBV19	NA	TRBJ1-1	CASSRWGPDTEAFF	TGTGCCAGTAGTCGATGGGGGCCCGACACTGAAGCTTTCTTT
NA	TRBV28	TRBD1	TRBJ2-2	CASSLLGQSVGELFF	TGTGCCAGCAGTTTGTTGGGACAGTCGGTTGGGGAGCTGTTTTTT
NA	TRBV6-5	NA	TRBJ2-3	CASSYSSTDTQYF	TGTGCCAGCAGTTACTCCTCCACAGATACGCAGTATTTT
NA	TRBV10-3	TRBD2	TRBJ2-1	CAISDQRDDNEQFF	TGTGCCATCAGTGATCAGCGGGACGACAATGAGCAGTTCTTC
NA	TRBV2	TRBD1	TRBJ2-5	CASRQGGLETQYF	TGTGCCAGCAGACAGGGGGGATTAGAGACCCAGTACTTC
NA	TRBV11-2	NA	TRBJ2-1	CASSSWTESYNEQFF	TGTGCCAGCAGCTCATGGACAGAGTCCTACAATGAGCAGTTCTTC
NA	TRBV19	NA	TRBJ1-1	CASASRGGGGNTEAFF	TGTGCCTCAGCCAGCAGGGGAGGGGGGGGAAACACTGAAGCTTTCTTT
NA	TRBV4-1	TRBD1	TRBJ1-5	CASSQDLDREQPQHF	TGCGCCAGCAGCCAAGATTTGGACAGGGAGCAGCCCCAGCATTTT
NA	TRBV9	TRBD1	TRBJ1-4	CASSVAGQPNEKLFF	TGTGCCAGCAGCGTCGCGGGACAGCCAAATGAAAAACTGTTTTTT
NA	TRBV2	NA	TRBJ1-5	CATQGGFNQPQHF	TGTGCCACCCAGGGTGGGTTCAATCAGCCCCAGCATTTT
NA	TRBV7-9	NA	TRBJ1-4	CASSLEGDLGEKLFF	TGTGCCAGCAGCTTAGAGGGGGATTTGGGTGAAAAACTGTTTTTT
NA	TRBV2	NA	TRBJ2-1	CASSNEVTDNEQFF	TGTGCCAGCAGTAATGAGGTAACGGACAATGAGCAGTTCTTC
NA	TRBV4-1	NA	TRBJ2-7	CASSRAENDEQYF	TGCGCCAGCAGCCGGGCCGAGAACGACGAGCAGTACTTC
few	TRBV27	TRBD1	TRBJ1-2	CASSLSPGGVRGYTF	TGTGCCAGCAGTTTATCGCCAGGGGGCGTGCGGGGCTACACCTTC
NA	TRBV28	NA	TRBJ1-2	CASSLHTTPIGYTF	TGTGCCAGCAGTTTACATACTACCCCCATTGGCTACACCTTC
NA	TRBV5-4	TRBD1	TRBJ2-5	CASSRQGETQYF	TGTGCCAGCAGCCGACAGGGCGAGACCCAGTACTTC
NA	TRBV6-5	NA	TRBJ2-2	CASRSGVAATGELFF	TGTGCCAGCCGCTCCGGGGTAGCCGCAACCGGGGAGCTGTTTTTT
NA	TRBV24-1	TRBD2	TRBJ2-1	CATSDFSRAGGYNEQFF	TGTGCCACCAGTGATTTTTCGAGGGCGGGAGGGTACAATGAGCAGTTCTTC
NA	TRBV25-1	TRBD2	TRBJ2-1	CASSVTSGTSGEQFF	TGTGCCAGCAGTGTAACCTCCGGGACTAGCGGTGAGCAGTTCTTC
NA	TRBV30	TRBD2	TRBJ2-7	CAWSVVAGGGTKQYF	TGTGCCTGGAGTGTAGTAGCGGGAGGTGGTACGAAGCAGTACTTC
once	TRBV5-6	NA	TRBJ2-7	CASSGGPYEQYF	TGTGCCAGCAGCGGAGGACCCTACGAGCAGTACTTC
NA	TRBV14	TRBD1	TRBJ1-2	CASSAGQNYGYTF	TGTGCCAGCAGCGCGGGACAGAACTATGGCTACACCTTC
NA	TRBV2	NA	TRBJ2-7	CASSVTGFYEQYF	TGTGCCAGCAGTGTAACGGGGTTCTACGAGCAGTACTTC
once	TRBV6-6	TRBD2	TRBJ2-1	CASSPTGVAGVLRAYNEQFF	TGTGCCAGCAGCCCAACCGGGGTAGCGGGAGTCTTGAGAGCCTACAATGAGCAGTTCTTC
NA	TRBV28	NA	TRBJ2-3	CASSLPHQVTQYF	TGTGCCAGCAGTCTCCCCCACCAGGTTACGCAGTATTTT
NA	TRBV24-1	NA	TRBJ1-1	CATSEKPGAGNMNTEAFF	TGTGCCACCAGTGAAAAGCCAGGGGCAGGCAACATGAACACTGAAGCTTTCTTT
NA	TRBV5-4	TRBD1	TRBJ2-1	CASSFPTGGSYNEQFF	TGTGCCAGCAGCTTCCCGACAGGGGGCTCCTACAATGAGCAGTTCTTC
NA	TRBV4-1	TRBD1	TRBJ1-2	CASSQGSAQGAAGYTF	TGCGCCAGCAGCCAAGGTAGCGCCCAGGGGGCGGCTGGCTACACCTTC
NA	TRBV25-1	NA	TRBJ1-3	CASSEPVLGNTIYF	TGTGCCAGCAGTGAACCCGTCCTTGGAAACACCATATATTTT
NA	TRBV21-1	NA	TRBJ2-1	CASSKAPTYNEQFF	TGTGCCAGCAGCAAAGCCCCAACCTACAATGAGCAGTTCTTC
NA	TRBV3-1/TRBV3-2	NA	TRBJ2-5	CASSAASGALGTQYF	TGTGCCAGCAGCGCAGCATCTGGGGCCCTAGGGACCCAGTACTTC
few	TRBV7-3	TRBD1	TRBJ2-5	CASSLTGQGGRETQYF	TGTGCCAGCAGCTTAACGGGACAGGGTGGAAGGGAGACCCAGTACTTC
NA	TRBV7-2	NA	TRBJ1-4	CASSLAGYSNEKLFF	TGTGCCAGCAGCTTAGCCGGTTATTCTAATGAAAAACTGTTTTTT
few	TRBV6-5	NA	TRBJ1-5	CASSQLRTLQPQHF	TGTGCCAGCAGTCAATTAAGGACTCTCCAGCCCCAGCATTTT
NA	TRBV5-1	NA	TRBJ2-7	CASSLQSGTYEQYF	TGCGCCAGCAGCTTGCAGTCAGGGACCTACGAGCAGTACTTC
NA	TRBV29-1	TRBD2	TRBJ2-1	CSGGPAGVLNEQFF	TGCAGCGGGGGGCCAGCGGGAGTACTGAATGAGCAGTTCTTC
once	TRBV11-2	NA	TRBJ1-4	CASSLRLLGKLFF	TGTGCCAGCAGCTTGAGACTGCTTGGGAAACTGTTTTTT
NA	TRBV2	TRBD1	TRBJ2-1	CASSLGTGPNEQFF	TGTGCCAGCAGCCTAGGGACAGGGCCCAATGAGCAGTTCTTC
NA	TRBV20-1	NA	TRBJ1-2	CSPPIGYGYTF	TGCAGTCCTCCGATCGGCTATGGCTACACCTTC
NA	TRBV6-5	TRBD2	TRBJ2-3	CASSYSTSGSADTQYF	TGTGCCAGCAGTTACTCGACTAGCGGGAGTGCAGATACGCAGTATTTT
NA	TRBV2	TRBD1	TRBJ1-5	CASSEERTGLGNQPQHF	TGTGCCAGCAGTGAGGAGAGGACAGGGTTGGGCAATCAGCCCCAGCATTTT
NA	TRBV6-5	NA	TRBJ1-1	CASRTTVSEAFF	TGTGCCAGCAGGACGACAGTATCTGAAGCTTTCTTT
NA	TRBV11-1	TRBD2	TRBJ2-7	CASSATGLAGDEQYF	TGTGCCAGCAGCGCAACCGGACTAGCGGGTGACGAGCAGTACTTC
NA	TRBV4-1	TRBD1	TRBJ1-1	CASSQEQGAAPTEAFF	TGCGCCAGCAGCCAAGAGCAGGGGGCCGCCCCGACTGAAGCTTTCTTT
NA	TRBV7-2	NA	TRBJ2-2	CASSPGLGRGFNTGELFF	TGTGCCAGCAGCCCGGGCCTGGGCCGGGGTTTCAACACCGGGGAGCTGTTTTTT
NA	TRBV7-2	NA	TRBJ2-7	CASSLRPREREYF	TGTGCCAGCAGCCTCAGGCCCCGCGAGAGAGAGTACTTC
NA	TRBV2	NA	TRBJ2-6	CASSEAYSSGANVLTF	TGTGCCAGCAGTGAAGCGTACAGCTCTGGGGCCAACGTCCTGACTTTC
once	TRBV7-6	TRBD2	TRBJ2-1	CASAASGTYNEQFF	TGTGCCAGCGCCGCTAGCGGTACCTACAATGAGCAGTTCTTC
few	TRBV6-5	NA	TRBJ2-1	CASRRDLTDNEQFF	TGTGCCAGCAGACGGGACTTGACAGACAATGAGCAGTTCTTC
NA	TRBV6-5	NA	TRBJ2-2	CASRRTVGELFF	TGTGCCAGCAGACGGACAGTCGGGGAGCTGTTTTTT